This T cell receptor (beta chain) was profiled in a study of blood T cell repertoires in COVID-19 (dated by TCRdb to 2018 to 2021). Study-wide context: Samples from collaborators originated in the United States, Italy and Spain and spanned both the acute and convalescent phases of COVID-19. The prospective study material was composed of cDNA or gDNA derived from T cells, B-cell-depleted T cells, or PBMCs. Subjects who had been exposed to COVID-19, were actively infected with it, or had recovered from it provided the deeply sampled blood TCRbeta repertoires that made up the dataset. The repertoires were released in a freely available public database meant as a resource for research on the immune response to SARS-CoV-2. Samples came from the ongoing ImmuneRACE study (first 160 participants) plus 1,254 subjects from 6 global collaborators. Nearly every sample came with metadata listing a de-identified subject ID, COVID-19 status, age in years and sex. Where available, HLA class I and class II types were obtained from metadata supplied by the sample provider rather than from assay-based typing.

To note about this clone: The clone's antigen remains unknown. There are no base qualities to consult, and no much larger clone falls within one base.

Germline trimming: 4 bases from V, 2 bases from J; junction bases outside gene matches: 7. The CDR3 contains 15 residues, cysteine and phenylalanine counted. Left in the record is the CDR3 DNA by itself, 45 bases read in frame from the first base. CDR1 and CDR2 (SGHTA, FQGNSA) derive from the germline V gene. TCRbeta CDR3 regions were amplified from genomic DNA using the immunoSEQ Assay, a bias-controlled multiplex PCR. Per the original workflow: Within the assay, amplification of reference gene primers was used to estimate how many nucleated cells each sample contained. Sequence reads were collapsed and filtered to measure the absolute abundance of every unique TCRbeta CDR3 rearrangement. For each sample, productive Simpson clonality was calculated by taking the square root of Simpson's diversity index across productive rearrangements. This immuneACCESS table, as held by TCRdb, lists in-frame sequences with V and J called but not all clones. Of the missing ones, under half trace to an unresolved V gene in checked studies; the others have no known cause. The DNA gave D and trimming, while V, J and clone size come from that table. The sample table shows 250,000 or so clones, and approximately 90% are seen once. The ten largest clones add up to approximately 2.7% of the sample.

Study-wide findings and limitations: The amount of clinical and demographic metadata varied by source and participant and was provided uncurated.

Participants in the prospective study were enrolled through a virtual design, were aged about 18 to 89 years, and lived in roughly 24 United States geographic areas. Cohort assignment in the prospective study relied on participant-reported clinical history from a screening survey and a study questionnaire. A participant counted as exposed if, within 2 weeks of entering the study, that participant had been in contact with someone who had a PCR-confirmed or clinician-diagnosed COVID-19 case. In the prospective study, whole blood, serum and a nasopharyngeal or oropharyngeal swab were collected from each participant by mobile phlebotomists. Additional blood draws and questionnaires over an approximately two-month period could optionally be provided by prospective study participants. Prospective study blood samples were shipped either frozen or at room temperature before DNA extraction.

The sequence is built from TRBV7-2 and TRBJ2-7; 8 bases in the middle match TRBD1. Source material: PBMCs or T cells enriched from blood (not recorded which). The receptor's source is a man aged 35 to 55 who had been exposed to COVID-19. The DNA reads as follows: TGTGCCAGCAGCTCCAACAGGGGGAGAACCTACGAGCAGTACTTC. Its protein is CASSSNRGRTYEQYF.